This T cell receptor beta chain was recorded in a study of T-cell reconstitution after alpha-beta-depleted transplantation in children. On this clonotype itself: Its antigen is unidentified.

The authors prepared the TCRbeta library with unique molecular identifiers. TCRdb used MiXCR to reprocess the PCR reads, holding one entry per CDR3 protein. The table includes about 130,000 distinct CDR3 sequences, 8% to 10% detected once. In germline, CDR1 is LGHNA, CDR2 YNFKEQ. CDR3 length: 15 residues. With 0 bases removed from V and 9 bases from J, the gap between germline ends came to 15 bases. Study-wide results and limits: The origin of alpha-beta T cells about two months after transplant was reportedly several hundred expanded graft clones. Fresh T-cell production supplied most of the T-cell counts and diversity seen one year after transplant.

This chain joins TRBV4-2 and TRBJ2-1; tentative D call: TRBD1 (5 bases). The sequences come from PBMCs, mostly from graft donor cells, collected 180 days after TCRalphabeta/CD19-depleted stem cell transplant. This clonotype originated in a girl less than two years old who had a stem cell transplant for combined immunodeficiency, so the T cells may come from the graft donor. DNA of the CDR3: TGTGCCAGCAGCCAAGAGCTAAGGACATTAAGTGAGCAGTTCTTC. It encodes CASSQELRTLSEQFF.